This T cell receptor beta chain comes out of a study of blood T cell repertoires in COVID-19. For the study at large: Sites across the United States, Italy and Spain contributed samples from acute and convalescent COVID-19. PBMCs, B-cell-depleted T cells, or T cells were the source of the cDNA or gDNA that made up the material.

Per the authors' pipeline: Reference gene primer amplification gave nucleated cell count estimates. Sequencing was performed with immunoSEQ multiplex PCR; in TCRdb, only in-frame clones are kept and a portion is missing. That table supplies the V and J calls and clone size; D and trimming were determined from the DNA. Of approximately 210,000 clones detected, under 95% appear once; the ten largest clones hold roughly 1.2%. Germline V gene sequence: CDR1 DFQATT, CDR2 SNEGSKA (reference sequence). This CDR3 has 11 amino acids. V was shortened by 7 bases and J by 4 bases, with 10 bases between the two germline ends.

This sequence was found in a man aged 30 to 39 with acute or convalescent COVID-19. The sample taken for sequencing was peripheral blood. The genes are TRBV20-1 and TRBJ2-5, with a tentative D call TRBD1 (5 bases). As DNA, the CDR3 is TGCAGTGTCTGGGGCCGAGAGACCCAGTACTTC. As protein: CSVWGRETQYF.